The source of this TCR beta chain is a study of cytomegalovirus exposure and HLA in healthy donors (dated by TCRdb to about 2017). In the study overall: An earlier analysis of 587 of the donors reported 276 Gb of sequence data and 95 million to 140 million unique TCR beta sequences obtained from approximately 180 million T cells. Every discovery cohort repertoire had been produced on one sequencing platform. About 280 gigabases of sequencing data and 70 million to 100 million unique TCR sequences made up an early release that covered 500 to 650 HLA-typed donors. An earlier analysis of around 580 of the donors used high-throughput TCR beta sequencing to judge whether each TCR beta V gene segment behaved as functional or pseudogenic. Among around 400 genotyped donors of the cohort, an average of approximately 240,000 unique TCR beta nucleotide sequences were sequenced per donor, around 18% of them non-productive. Class I and class II HLA loci were covered by the typing at four-digit resolution. Donor age, sex, ethnicity and CMV serostatus were collected together with the repertoire data. In addition to the first cohort of around 670 subjects, a separate validation cohort of 130 or so different subjects was used. The study aimed to test whether signatures of past pathogen exposure could be identified by cataloging public T cell receptors. A later analysis re-analyzed previously published TCR beta repertoires from several hundred donors and added high-resolution HLA genotyping to study TCR occurrence patterns. The number of typed donors differed by locus: about 620-640 for A, B, C, DRB1 and DQB1; about 520 for DQA1; 606 for DPA1; and roughly 450 for DPB1. The study used immunosequencing to profile the T cell repertoires of under 700 subjects and linked those repertoires to cytomegalovirus serostatus. Roughly 5 DR-DQ haplotypes were handled as single units for association and clustering because linkage in the cohort was strong. The later analysis used no new phenotypic data to find candidate immune exposures, relying instead on TCR beta sequences and their occurrence across donors. Genome-wide SNP genotypes for about three fifths of the roughly 670 donors were used in a later genetic analysis, which treated that subset as a discovery cohort. The genetic ancestry cluster associated with self-reported Caucasian donors included over 65% of the 398 genotyped donors. The study combined high-throughput TCR immunosequencing, statistical association of individual TCRs with disease status, and machine learning to predict cytomegalovirus infection status. Beyond this particular receptor, the publication reports: Immune exposure information for the cohort was limited to CMV serostatus. In an earlier analysis of 587 of the donors, most TCR beta V segments appeared in productive rearrangements about 87% or about 30% of the time, broadly matching IMGT annotations. V-gene and J-gene trimming of TCR beta chains was associated with a missense DCLRE1C variant in a later genetic analysis, and the association was replicated in an independent cohort. Because the 87-base-pair reads could not distinguish some IMGT-functional V segments, including TRBV6-2 and TRBV6-3, those segments were excluded. The earlier analysis of approximately 560 of the donors excluded roughly 17 rarely observed V segments, including chromosome 9 orphons, because counts were too low. Most TCR sequences were seen in very few donors, while some public TCRs were found in many individuals. A total of 150 or so TCR beta chains were listed by the study as associated with cytomegalovirus. In vitro tests confirmed that a few of the cytomegalovirus-associated TCR beta chains recognize cytomegalovirus antigens. According to a later analysis, parvovirus B19, influenza, CMV and Epstein-Barr virus appeared linked to several top co-occurrence clusters. In a later analysis, about 17,000 TCR beta sequences were associated with specific HLA alleles at a false discovery rate of 0.05. According to the authors, the approach could potentially be generalized to other disease states and immunological phenotypes. A group of highly shared sequence variants was considered likely to be a technical artifact of the sequencing pipeline. A later analysis found that HLA-associated TCR beta chains were more clonally expanded and had lower generation probabilities than equally common non-associated chains. Assigning TCR associations to individual alleles was difficult when HLA alleles, especially DR and DQ, strongly co-occurred. According to a later genetic analysis, donors in an Asian-associated ancestry cluster had fewer N-insertions in productive TCRs than the approximately 650-donor mean. A further reported finding was that TCR beta sequences accurately predicted the HLA-A and HLA-B alleles for most subjects in the first cohort. The classifier was reported to diagnose cytomegalovirus status with high specificity and sensitivity in both the original and validation cohorts. A later analysis found that TCR association rates varied across HLA loci, with DRB1 alleles showing the most associated TCRs and HLA-C alleles the fewest. The cohort was sequenced for TCR beta chains only, and without alpha or paired-chain data the features that could be detected were limited. Roughly uniform sequencing depth across donors was assumed in presence/absence analyses, although this assumption may not hold. According to a later analysis, most CMV-associated TCR beta chains appeared to be HLA-restricted, and the HLA associations seemed to be driven largely by CMV exposure. Linkage disequilibrium might explain the correlated functional status among segregating V segments, but an unknown experimental factor could not be ruled out. Because HLA typing was missing for some donors at each locus, association tests included only the typed subset.

Note on this clone: Its antigen is not yet known. No base-level quality is on record; no much larger clone is a single base apart.

V has 4 bases trimmed and J has 2 bases trimmed; junction bases matching no gene number 7. Taken from cysteine to phenylalanine, the CDR3 has 16 residues. Kept here is only the CDR3 DNA, which spans 48 bases and is read in frame from base 1. The CDR1 and CDR2 encoded by the germline V gene are MNHNS and SASEGT. Receptors were amplified or captured by the immunoSEQ multiplex PCR assay. For the multiplex PCR, a mixture combining 60 forward primers for TCR Vbeta segments and 13 reverse primers for TCR Jbeta segments was used. Amplification of the CDR3 region of rearranged TCR beta genes was performed with a multiplex PCR assay on genomic DNA. The Illumina HiSeq System was used to sequence the amplified TCR beta libraries as 87-base-pair reads. The authors' pipeline ran thus. A later analysis tallied tens of millions of unique TCR beta chains across the 666 repertoires, and about 12 million of those chains were shared by two or more donors. Raw reads were error-corrected and collapsed into unique sequences with a nearest-neighbor algorithm that merged closely related sequences to remove PCR and sequencing errors. To assign V, D and J gene segments, CDR3 sequences were aligned to IMGT reference sequences. Each retained sequence needed at least a six-nucleotide match to both a V gene segment and a J gene segment. A rearrangement was called productive if the CDR3 had no stop codons and remained in frame with V and J, and every other rearrangement was called non-productive. CDR3 was defined by IMGT convention, running from the second conserved V-encoded cysteine to the conserved J-encoded phenylalanine. Sequences without an unambiguous match to a single V gene segment were excluded from the earlier analysis of about 640 of the donors. An earlier analysis of 587 of the donors called V segments functional above 56.7% productive rearrangements and segregating when the between-donor standard deviation exceeded 5%. To diagnose cytomegalovirus status from the catalog of TCR beta chain sequences, a statistical classification framework was built. In a later analysis, V and J genes were assigned by comparing TCR nucleotide sequences against IMGT/GENE-DB human TR gene sequences. Using the TCRdist pipeline, a later analysis assigned CDR3 sequences along with most-parsimonious VDJ recombination scenarios. In a later analysis, every TCR beta chain was defined by the combination of its CDR3 amino acid sequence and its V-gene family, and reads without a unique V-gene family were dropped. In a later analysis, around 650 highly shared, low-generation-probability nucleotide sequences were removed to address suspected cross-contamination and a sequencing artifact. A later analysis calculated a clonal expansion index for each public chain from normalized within-repertoire ranks of inferred template counts. In a later analysis, generation probabilities were computed using a VDJ recombination model fitted to out-of-frame rearrangements, and the results were checked against IGoR. Hypergeometric tests were used in a later analysis to score TCR-TCR, TCR-HLA and TCR-CMV co-occurrence, with a repertoire-size bias correction applied to the TCR pairs. In a later analysis, false discovery rates were estimated by permuting HLA or CMV assignments 20 times. In a later analysis, co-occurring TCRs were grouped with DBSCAN, and TCRdist sequence similarity was added when clustering was performed within HLA-allele-positive subsets. Co-occurrence clustering excluded repertoires with fewer than 30,000 or more than 120,000 public chains, plus five with anomalous nucleotide sharing. Entries here come from immuneACCESS through TCRdb and include only in-frame sequences with V and J called. Some clones fail to appear in such tables; in the studies checked, an unresolved V gene covers under half of the shortfall, and the cause of the remainder is unknown. V, J and clone size were drawn from that table, and D and trimming were deduced from the DNA. Present in this sample are some 150,000 clones, approximately 80% of which were seen just once. The ten largest make up around 1.3% of the sample.

The cohort was made up of about 670 healthy bone marrow donors. At the time of sampling, every cohort member was nominally healthy, though immune exposures that went unrecorded were likely present. The donor tested CMV seronegative, placing the donor among the roughly 340 seronegative members of the cohort. A peripheral blood sample was provided by each donor, and peripheral blood mononuclear cells were used for TCR beta sequencing. The Qiagen DNeasy Blood Extraction Kit was used to extract genomic DNA from the blood cell samples. The TCR comes from a woman between 40 and 55 years old in good health and CMV-seronegative. Material for sequencing was PBMCs. The rearranged chain carries TRBV6-1 and TRBJ2-7; 11 bases in the junction line up with TRBD2. In nucleotide form, the sequence is TGTGCCAGCAGTGCCTATATTAGCGGGGGGGCCTACGAGCAGTACTTC. It encodes CASSAYISGGAYEQYF.